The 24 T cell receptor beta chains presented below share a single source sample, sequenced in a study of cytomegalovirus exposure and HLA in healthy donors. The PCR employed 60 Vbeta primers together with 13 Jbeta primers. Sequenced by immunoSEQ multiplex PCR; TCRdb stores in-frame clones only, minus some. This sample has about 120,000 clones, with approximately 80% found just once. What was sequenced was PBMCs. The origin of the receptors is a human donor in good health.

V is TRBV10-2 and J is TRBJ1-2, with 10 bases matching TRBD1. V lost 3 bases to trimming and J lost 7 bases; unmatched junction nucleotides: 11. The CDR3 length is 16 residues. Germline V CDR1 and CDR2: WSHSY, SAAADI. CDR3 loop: CASSEPQGTGEVGYTF. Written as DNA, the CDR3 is TGCGCCAGCAGTGAACCCCAAGGGACAGGGGAAGTTGGCTACACCTTC.

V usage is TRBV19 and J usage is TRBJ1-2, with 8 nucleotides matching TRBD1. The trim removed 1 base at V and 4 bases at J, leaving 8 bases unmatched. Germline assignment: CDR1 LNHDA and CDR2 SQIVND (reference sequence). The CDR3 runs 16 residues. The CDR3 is CASSIGGQDFGYGYTF. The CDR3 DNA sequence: TGTGCCAGTAGTATAGGGGGACAGGACTTCGGCTATGGCTACACCTTC.

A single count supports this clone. Here the CDR3 DNA reads TGCGCCAGCAGCTTGGGGGGGACAGGGAGTGAAGCTTTCTTT. As protein: CASSLGGTGSEAFF. The chain is built from TRBV5-1 and TRBJ1-1; 9 bases fit TRBD1. The CDR3 spans 14 residues. V lost 0 bases, J lost 7 bases, and 4 bases stayed unmatched. In germline, CDR1 is SGHRS, CDR2 YFSETQ.

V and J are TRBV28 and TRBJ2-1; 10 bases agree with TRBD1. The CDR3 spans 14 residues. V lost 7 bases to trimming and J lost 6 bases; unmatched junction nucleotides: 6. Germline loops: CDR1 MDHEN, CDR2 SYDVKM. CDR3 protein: CASTRQGARNEQFF. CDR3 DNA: TGTGCCAGCACTCGACAGGGGGCGCGCAATGAGCAGTTCTTC.

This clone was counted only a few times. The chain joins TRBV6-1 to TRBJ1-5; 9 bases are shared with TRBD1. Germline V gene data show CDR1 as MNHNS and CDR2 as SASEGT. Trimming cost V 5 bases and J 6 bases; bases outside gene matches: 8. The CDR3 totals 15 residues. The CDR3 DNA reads TGTGCCAGCAGTCCCGACAGGGGGTCTACTCAGCCCCAGCATTTT. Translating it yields CASSPDRGSTQPQHF.

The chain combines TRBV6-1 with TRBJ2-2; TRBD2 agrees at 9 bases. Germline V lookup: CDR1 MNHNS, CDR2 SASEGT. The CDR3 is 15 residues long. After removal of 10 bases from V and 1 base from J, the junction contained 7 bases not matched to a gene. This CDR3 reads CATFSGRRNTGELFF. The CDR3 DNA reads TGTGCCACCTTTAGCGGGAGAAGGAACACCGGGGAGCTGTTTTTT.

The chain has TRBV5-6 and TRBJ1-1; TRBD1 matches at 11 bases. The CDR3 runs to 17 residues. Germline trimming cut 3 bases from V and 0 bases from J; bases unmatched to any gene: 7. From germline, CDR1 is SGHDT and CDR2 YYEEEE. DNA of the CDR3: TGTGCCAGCAGCTCTAGGACAGGGGGCCTTATGAACACTGAAGCTTTCTTT. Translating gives CASSSRTGGLMNTEAFF.

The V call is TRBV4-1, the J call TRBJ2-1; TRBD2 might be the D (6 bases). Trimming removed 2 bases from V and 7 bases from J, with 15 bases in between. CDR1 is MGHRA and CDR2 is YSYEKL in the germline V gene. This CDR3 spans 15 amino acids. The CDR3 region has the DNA TGCGCCAGCAGCCAACAGGAGGGACGATGGAATGAGCAGTTCTTC. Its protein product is CASSQQEGRWNEQFF.

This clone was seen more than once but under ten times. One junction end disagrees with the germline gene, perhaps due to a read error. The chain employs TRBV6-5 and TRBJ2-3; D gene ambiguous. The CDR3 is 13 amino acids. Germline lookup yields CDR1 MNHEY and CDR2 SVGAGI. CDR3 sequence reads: CASSDSNTDTQYF. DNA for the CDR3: TGTGCCAGCAGTGACTCTAACACAGATACGCAGTATTTT.

The CDR3 loop reads CASSQDRLNTEAFF. CDR3 DNA sequence: TGCGCCAGCAGCCAAGACAGGTTGAACACTGAAGCTTTCTTT. The chain combines TRBV4-1 with TRBJ1-1, with no clear D. CDR3 size: 14 residues. The germline V gene encodes CDR1 MGHRA and CDR2 YSYEKL. Trimming stripped 0 bases from V and 0 bases from J, with 5 bases between.

DNA of the CDR3: TGTGCCAGCAGCACAGCCCGTCCCGGGACAGGACTCTCTGGGGCCAACGTCCTGACTTTC. It specifies CASSTARPGTGLSGANVLTF. The genes are TRBV7-8 and TRBJ2-6; 8 bases fit TRBD1. The length of the CDR3 is 20 residues. The ends lost 5 bases at V and 0 bases at J; junction bases unmatched: 15. The germline V gene encodes CDR1 SGHVS and CDR2 FQNEAQ.

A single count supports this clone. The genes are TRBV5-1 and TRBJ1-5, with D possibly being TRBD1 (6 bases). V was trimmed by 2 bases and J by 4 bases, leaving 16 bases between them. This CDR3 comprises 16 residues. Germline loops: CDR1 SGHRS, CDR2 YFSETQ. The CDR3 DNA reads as TGCGCCAGCAGCTTCGACGGGACAAACAGGAATCAGCCCCAGCATTTT. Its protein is CASSFDGTNRNQPQHF.

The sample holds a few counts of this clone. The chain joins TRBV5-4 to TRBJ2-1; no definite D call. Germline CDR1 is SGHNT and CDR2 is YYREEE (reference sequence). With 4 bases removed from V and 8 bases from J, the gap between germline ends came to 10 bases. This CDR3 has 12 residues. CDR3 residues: CASSRVPDEQFF. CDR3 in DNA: TGTGCCAGCAGCCGAGTCCCCGATGAGCAGTTCTTC.

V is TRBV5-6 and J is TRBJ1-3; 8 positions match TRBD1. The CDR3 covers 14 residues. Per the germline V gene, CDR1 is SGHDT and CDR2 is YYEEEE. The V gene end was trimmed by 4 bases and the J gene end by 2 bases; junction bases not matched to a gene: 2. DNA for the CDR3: TGTGCCAGCAGCAAGGACAGGGCTGGAAACACCATATATTTT. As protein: CASSKDRAGNTIYF.

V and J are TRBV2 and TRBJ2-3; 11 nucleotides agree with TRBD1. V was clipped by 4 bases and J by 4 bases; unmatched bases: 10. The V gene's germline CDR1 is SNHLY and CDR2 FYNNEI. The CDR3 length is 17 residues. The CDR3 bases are TGTGCCAGCAGTGGGACAGGGGGCGCGCGGATAGCAGATACGCAGTATTTT. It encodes CASSGTGGARIADTQYF.

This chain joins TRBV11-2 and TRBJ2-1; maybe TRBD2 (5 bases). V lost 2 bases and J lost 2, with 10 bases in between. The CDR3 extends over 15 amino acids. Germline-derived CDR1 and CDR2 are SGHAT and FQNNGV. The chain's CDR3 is CASSLKAATYNEQFF. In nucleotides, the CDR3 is TGTGCCAGCAGCTTAAAAGCGGCAACCTACAATGAGCAGTTCTTC. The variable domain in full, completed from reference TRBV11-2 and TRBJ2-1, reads EAGVAQSPRYKIIEKRQSVAFWCNPISGHATLYWYQQILGQGPKLLIQFQNNGVVDDSQLPKDRFSAERLKGVDSTLKIQPAKLEDSAVYLCASSLKAATYNEQFFGPGTRLTVL.

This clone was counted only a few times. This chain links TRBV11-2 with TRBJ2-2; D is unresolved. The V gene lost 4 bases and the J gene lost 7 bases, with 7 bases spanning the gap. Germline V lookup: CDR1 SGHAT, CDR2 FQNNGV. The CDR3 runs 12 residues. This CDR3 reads CASSSTVGELFF. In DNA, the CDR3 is TGTGCCAGCAGCTCAACGGTCGGGGAGCTGTTTTTT.

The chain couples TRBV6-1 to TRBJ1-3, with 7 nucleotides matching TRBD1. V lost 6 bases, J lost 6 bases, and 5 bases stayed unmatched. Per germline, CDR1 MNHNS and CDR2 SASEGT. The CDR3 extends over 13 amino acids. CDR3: CASRTGKENTIYF. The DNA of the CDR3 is TGTGCCAGCAGGACAGGGAAGGAAAACACCATATATTTT.

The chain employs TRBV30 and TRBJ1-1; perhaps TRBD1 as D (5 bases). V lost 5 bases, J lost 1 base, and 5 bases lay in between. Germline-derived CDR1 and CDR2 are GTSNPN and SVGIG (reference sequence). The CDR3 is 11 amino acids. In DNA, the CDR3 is TGTGCCTGGGGACAGAACACTGAAGCTTTCTTT. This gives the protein CAWGQNTEAFF.

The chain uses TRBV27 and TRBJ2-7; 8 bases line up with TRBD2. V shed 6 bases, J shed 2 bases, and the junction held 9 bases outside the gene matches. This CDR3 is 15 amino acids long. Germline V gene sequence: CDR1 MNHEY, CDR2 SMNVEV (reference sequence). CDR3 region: CASRNSPGLAYEQYF. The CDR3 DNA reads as TGTGCCAGCAGAAATTCCCCGGGACTAGCCTACGAGCAGTACTTC.

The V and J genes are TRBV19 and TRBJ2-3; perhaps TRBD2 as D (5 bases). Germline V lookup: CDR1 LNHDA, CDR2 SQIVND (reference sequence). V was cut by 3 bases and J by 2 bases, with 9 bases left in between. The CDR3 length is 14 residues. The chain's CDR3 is CASSMSGTTDTQYF. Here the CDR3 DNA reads TGTGCCAGTAGTATGTCGGGAACCACAGATACGCAGTATTTT.

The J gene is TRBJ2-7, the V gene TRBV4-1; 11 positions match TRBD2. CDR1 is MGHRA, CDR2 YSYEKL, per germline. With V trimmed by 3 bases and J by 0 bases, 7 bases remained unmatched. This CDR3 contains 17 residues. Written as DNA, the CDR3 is TGCGCCAGCAGCCAGAGTCTAGCGGGAGGAAGCTCCTACGAGCAGTACTTC. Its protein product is CASSQSLAGGSSYEQYF.

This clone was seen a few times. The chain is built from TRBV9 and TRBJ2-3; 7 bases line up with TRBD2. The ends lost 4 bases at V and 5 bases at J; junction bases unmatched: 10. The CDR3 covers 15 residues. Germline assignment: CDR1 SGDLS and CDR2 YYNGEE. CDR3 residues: CASSFGAGVEDTQYF. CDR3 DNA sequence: TGTGCCAGCAGCTTTGGGGCGGGAGTCGAAGATACGCAGTATTTT.

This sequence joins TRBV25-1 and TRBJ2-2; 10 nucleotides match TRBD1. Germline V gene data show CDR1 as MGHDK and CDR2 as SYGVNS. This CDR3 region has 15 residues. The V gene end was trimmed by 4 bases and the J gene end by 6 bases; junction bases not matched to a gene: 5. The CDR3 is CASSGTGGTSGELFF. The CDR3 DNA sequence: TGTGCCAGCAGTGGGACAGGGGGAACCTCCGGGGAGCTGTTTTTT. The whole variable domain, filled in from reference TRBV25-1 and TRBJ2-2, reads EADIYQTPRYLVIGTGKKITLECSQTMGHDKMYWYQQDPGMELHLIHYSYGVNSTEKGDLSSESTVSRIRTEHFPLTLESARPSHTSQYLCASSGTGGTSGELFFGEGSRLTVL.